This T cell receptor beta chain was documented in a study of cytomegalovirus exposure and HLA in healthy donors (dated by TCRdb to about 2017). General notes on the study: According to an earlier analysis of 587 of the donors, roughly 180 million T cells yielded over 90 million unique TCR beta sequences and approximately 280 Gb of sequence data. Among about 400 genotyped donors of the cohort, an average of roughly 230,000 unique TCR beta nucleotide sequences was sequenced per donor, of which approximately 18% were non-productive. Typing coverage varied by locus: 629-630 donors for A, B, C, DRB1 and DQB1; 522 for DQA1; more than 600 for DPA1; 450 to 480 for DPB1. An earlier analysis of 500 to 750 of the donors applied high-throughput TCR beta sequencing to assess whether each TCR beta V gene segment acted as functional or pseudogenic. Because of strong linkage in the cohort, four or five DR-DQ haplotypes were treated as single units for association and clustering. The study combined high-throughput TCR immunosequencing, statistical association of individual TCRs with disease status, and machine learning to predict cytomegalovirus infection status. Alongside the repertoire data, information on donor age, sex, ethnicity and CMV serostatus was compiled. All discovery cohort repertoires had been generated using a single sequencing platform. The T cell repertoires of several hundred subjects were profiled by immunosequencing and related to cytomegalovirus serostatus. Along with the approximately 700-subject first cohort, a separate validation cohort of over a hundred different subjects was used. The study was designed to test whether signatures of past pathogen exposure could be identified by cataloging public T cell receptors. Both class I and class II loci were covered by HLA typing, at four-digit resolution. The later analysis used no new phenotypic data to find candidate immune exposures, relying instead on TCR beta sequences and their occurrence across donors. In a later analysis, previously published TCR beta repertoires from several hundred donors were re-analyzed and high-resolution HLA genotyping was added so that TCR occurrence patterns could be studied. A later genetic analysis took genome-wide SNP genotypes for about 55% of the 666 donors and used that subset as a discovery cohort. About 280 gigabases of sequencing data and tens of millions of unique TCR sequences were included in an early release covering about 700 HLA-typed donors. Of the roughly 400 genotyped donors, 81% were placed in the genetic ancestry cluster associated with self-reported Caucasian donors. Study-wide conclusions, independent of this receptor: The only immune exposure information available for the cohort was CMV serostatus. An earlier analysis of approximately 600 of the donors showed that most TCR beta V segments appeared in productive rearrangements either about 87% or about 30% of the time, which broadly matched IMGT annotations. The study gave a list of 150 to 200 TCR beta chains associated with cytomegalovirus. Because counts were too low, roughly 17 rarely observed V segments, including chromosome 9 orphons, were left out of the earlier analysis of 587 of the donors. When HLA alleles, especially DR and DQ, strongly co-occurred, attributing TCR associations to individual alleles was difficult. In a later genetic analysis, a missense DCLRE1C variant was associated with V-gene and J-gene trimming of TCR beta chains, and the association was replicated in an independent cohort. Three of the identified cytomegalovirus-associated TCR beta chains were confirmed in vitro to be specific for cytomegalovirus antigens. Most CMV-associated TCR beta chains appeared to be HLA-restricted in a later analysis, and the HLA associations seemed to be driven largely by CMV exposure. A later analysis found that TCR association rates varied across HLA loci, with DRB1 alleles showing the most associated TCRs and HLA-C alleles the fewest. Cytomegalovirus status was reported to be diagnosed by the classifier with high specificity and sensitivity in both the original and validation cohorts. Most TCR sequences were observed very rarely across donors, whereas some public TCRs were present in many individuals. In a later analysis, some 18,000 TCR beta sequences were associated with specific HLA alleles at a false discovery rate of 0.05. A later genetic analysis reported fewer N-insertions in productive TCRs among donors in an Asian-associated ancestry cluster than the roughly 620-donor mean. The cohort was sequenced for TCR beta chains only, and without alpha or paired-chain data the features that could be detected were limited. The sequencing pipeline was judged likely to have produced a cluster of highly shared sequence variants as a technical artifact. According to the authors, the approach could potentially be generalized to other disease states and immunological phenotypes. A further reported finding was that TCR beta sequences accurately predicted the HLA-A and HLA-B alleles for most subjects in the first cohort. In a later analysis, HLA-associated TCR beta chains showed more clonal expansion and lower generation probabilities than non-associated chains that were equally common. Because HLA typing was unavailable for some donors at each locus, only the typed subset was used in association tests. Correlated functional status among segregating V segments might reflect linkage disequilibrium, but an unknown experimental factor could not be ruled out. Sequencing depth was assumed to be roughly uniform across donors in the presence/absence analyses, though that assumption may not hold. A later analysis reported that several top co-occurrence clusters appeared linked to parvovirus B19, influenza, CMV and Epstein-Barr virus.

The cohort consisted of hundreds of healthy bone marrow donors. At the time of sampling, every cohort member was nominally healthy, though immune exposures that went unrecorded were likely present. The donor was CMV seronegative and belonged to the group of over 300 seronegative cohort members. A peripheral blood sample was provided by each donor, and peripheral blood mononuclear cells were used for TCR beta sequencing. Genomic DNA extraction from the blood cell samples was performed with the Qiagen DNeasy Blood Extraction Kit. Notes on this clone: Its antigen has not been determined. One junction end disagrees with the germline gene, perhaps due to a read error.

The library was obtained by the immunoSEQ multiplex PCR assay. The multiplex PCR relied on a mix of 60 forward primers for TCR Vbeta segments and 13 reverse primers for TCR Jbeta segments. The CDR3 region of rearranged TCR beta genes was amplified from genomic DNA with a multiplex PCR assay. Amplified TCR beta libraries were sequenced as 87-base-pair reads on the Illumina HiSeq System. Per the source publication's procedure: A later analysis counted tens of millions of unique TCR beta chains across the 650 to 700 repertoires, and some 11 million of these chains were shared by at least two donors. To remove PCR and sequencing errors, raw reads were error-corrected and collapsed into unique sequences using a nearest-neighbor algorithm that merged closely related sequences. Alignment of CDR3 sequences to IMGT reference sequences was used to assign V, D and J gene segments. Each retained sequence needed at least a six-nucleotide match to both a V gene segment and a J gene segment. Rearrangements were classified as productive when the CDR3 lacked stop codons and remained in frame with V and J, and all other rearrangements were classified as non-productive. CDR3 was defined by IMGT convention, running from the second conserved V-encoded cysteine to the conserved J-encoded phenylalanine. The earlier analysis of roughly 590 of the donors excluded sequences that lacked an unambiguous match to a single V gene segment. An earlier analysis of 500 to 700 of the donors classified V segments as functional when productive rearrangements were above 56.7% and as segregating when the standard deviation between donors was above 5%. A statistical classification framework was developed to diagnose cytomegalovirus status using the catalog of TCR beta chain sequences. In a later analysis, TCR nucleotide sequences were compared against IMGT/GENE-DB human TR gene sequences so that V and J genes could be assigned. The TCRdist pipeline was used in a later analysis to assign CDR3 sequences and most-parsimonious VDJ recombination scenarios. A later analysis defined each TCR beta chain by its CDR3 amino acid sequence plus V-gene family, and excluded reads lacking a unique V-gene family. A later analysis removed 550 to 700 highly shared, low-generation-probability nucleotide sequences to deal with suspected cross-contamination and a sequencing artifact. For each public chain, a later analysis derived a clonal expansion index from normalized ranks of inferred template counts within each repertoire. Generation probabilities in a later analysis came from a VDJ recombination model fitted to out-of-frame rearrangements, and those results were checked against IGoR. A later analysis scored TCR-TCR, TCR-HLA and TCR-CMV co-occurrence with hypergeometric tests, applying a repertoire-size bias correction to TCR pairs. A later analysis estimated false discovery rates by permuting HLA or CMV assignments 20 times. A later analysis grouped co-occurring TCRs with DBSCAN, adding TCRdist sequence similarity when clustering within HLA-allele-positive subsets. For co-occurrence clustering, repertoires with fewer than 30,000 or more than 120,000 public chains were excluded, along with 5 or 6 repertoires with anomalous nucleotide sharing. TCRdb provides this immuneACCESS table in a form limited to in-frame rearrangements. Some clones are lacking; in checked studies, under half of them reflect an unresolved V gene, and why the rest are absent is not known. That table supplies the V and J calls and clone size; D and trimming were determined from the DNA. The table for this sample shows 120,000 or so clones. The ten largest clones represent 3% to 4.5% of the sample.

The clonotype was recovered from a man younger than 35 in good health and CMV-seronegative. Sequencing was carried out using PBMCs.

The nucleotide sequence reads as follows: TGTGCCAGCAGCGAAGCCCCCTTTAGCGGGACAGAGACCCAGTACTTC. It translates as CASSEAPFSGTETQYF. The sequence links TRBV6-1 to TRBJ2-5, with 8 middle bases fitting TRBD2. The CDR3 starts with the cysteine, ends with the phenylalanine, and has 16 residues. The DNA shown is the 48-base CDR3, in frame from base 1. CDR1 and CDR2 are read off the germline V gene as MNHNS and SASEGT.